The source of this TCR beta chain is a study of shared clonotypes between healthy human individuals. CDR3 length equals 16 residues. Trimming removed 4 bases from V and 0 bases from J, with 15 bases in between. Germline assignment: CDR1 SGHRS and CDR2 YFSETQ. The run depth of the assay was deep. Authors' data handling: Quality scores were absent from the junction-only immunoSEQ sequences, so filtering differed. Sequenced by immunoSEQ multiplex PCR; TCRdb stores in-frame clones only, minus some. V, J and clone size were drawn from that table, and D and trimming were deduced from the DNA. The repertoire holds some 1.4 million clones, with roughly 97% as singletons.

The V gene is TRBV5-1, the J gene TRBJ2-3; TRBD2 is a possible D gene (5 bases). The source of this sequence is a man aged 25 to 40 in good health. Sequenced material: naive CD4+ T cells sorted from blood. This sample's subset: CD45RA+ positively selected. The CDR3 loop reads CASSVAPTPSTDTQYF. CDR3 in DNA: TGCGCCAGCAGCGTAGCGCCCACGCCTAGCACAGATACGCAGTATTTT.